A single sample is the source of the 6 T cell receptor beta chains below, sequenced in a study of shared clonotypes between healthy human individuals. Data came from immunoSEQ multiplex PCR; TCRdb stores just in-frame clones and leaves some out. The sample lists approximately 2.1 million clones, 93% occurring once. The specimen sequenced was naive CD4+ T cells from PBMCs. Subset defined: CD45RA+ positively selected. These receptors were collected from a man aged 18-30 years in good health. Some clones in this sample may be carry-over from other donors' samples.

The chain has TRBV18 and TRBJ1-1, with D possibly being TRBD1 (5 bases). Germline V CDR1 and CDR2: KGHSH, LQKENI. This CDR3 contains 13 residues. With 7 bases removed from V and 3 bases from J, the gap between germline ends came to 12 bases. As DNA, the CDR3 is TGTGCCAGCTGTCAGGGAAGGGACACTGAAGCTTTCTTT. Encoded protein: CASCQGRDTEAFF.

V gene TRBV28 combines with J gene TRBJ1-1; 9 nucleotides agree with TRBD1. Germline assignment: CDR1 MDHEN and CDR2 SYDVKM. This CDR3 spans 17 amino acids. The trim removed 3 bases at V and 0 bases at J, leaving 8 bases unmatched. The CDR3 here is CASSFGDRAWVNTEAFF. CDR3 DNA sequence: TGTGCCAGCAGTTTCGGGGACAGGGCTTGGGTGAACACTGAAGCTTTCTTT.

This chain joins TRBV19 and TRBJ2-7; D call uncertain. V dropped 3 bases and J dropped 3 bases, with 9 bases sitting between them. The CDR3 contains 13 residues. CDR1 is LNHDA and CDR2 is SQIVND in the germline V gene (reference sequence). Written as DNA, the CDR3 is TGTGCCAGTAGTATTCGTTCGAACTACGAGCAGTACTTC. Its protein is CASSIRSNYEQYF.

The V call is TRBV5-6, the J call TRBJ2-2, with 8 bases that match TRBD1. The CDR3 covers 15 residues. V was clipped by 4 bases and J by 6 bases; unmatched bases: 8. Germline V gene lookup returns CDR1 SGHDT and CDR2 YYEEEE. This chain's CDR3 is CASSGDRGRAGELFF. CDR3 coding DNA: TGTGCCAGCAGCGGAGACAGGGGAAGGGCCGGGGAGCTGTTTTTT.

The rearrangement uses TRBV5-1 and TRBJ2-7; D is perhaps TRBD2 (6 bases). The CDR3 is made up of 14 amino acids. V lost 0 bases and J 7 bases, leaving 14 bases between the germline ends. Germline CDR1 reads SGHRS; CDR2 reads YFSETQ. CDR3: CASSLDGGTWEQYF. DNA for the CDR3: TGCGCCAGCAGCTTGGACGGCGGGACTTGGGAGCAGTACTTC.

The chain couples TRBV28 to TRBJ2-5; 7 bases align to TRBD1. The length of the CDR3 is 15 residues. The trim removed 5 bases at V and 0 bases at J, leaving 6 bases unmatched. Germline V lookup: CDR1 MDHEN, CDR2 SYDVKM. CDR3 residues: CASSPLGGYQETQYF. The CDR3 bases are TGTGCCAGCAGTCCCTTAGGGGGCTACCAAGAGACCCAGTACTTC.